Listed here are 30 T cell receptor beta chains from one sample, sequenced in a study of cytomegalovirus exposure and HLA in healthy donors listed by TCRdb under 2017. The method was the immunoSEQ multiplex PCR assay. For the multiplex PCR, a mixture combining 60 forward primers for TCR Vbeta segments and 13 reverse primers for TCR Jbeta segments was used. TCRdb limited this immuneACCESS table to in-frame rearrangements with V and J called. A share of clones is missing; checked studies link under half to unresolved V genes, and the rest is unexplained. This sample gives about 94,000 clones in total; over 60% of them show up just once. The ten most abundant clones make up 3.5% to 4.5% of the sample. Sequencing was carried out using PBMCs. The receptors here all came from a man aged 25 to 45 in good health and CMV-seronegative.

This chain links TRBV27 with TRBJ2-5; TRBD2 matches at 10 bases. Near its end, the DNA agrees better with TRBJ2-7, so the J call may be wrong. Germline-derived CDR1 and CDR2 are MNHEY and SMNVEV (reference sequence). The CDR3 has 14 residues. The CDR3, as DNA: TGTGCCAGCAGTTTATGGGGGACTAGCGCCGAGCAGTACTTC. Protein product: CASSLWGTSAEQYF.

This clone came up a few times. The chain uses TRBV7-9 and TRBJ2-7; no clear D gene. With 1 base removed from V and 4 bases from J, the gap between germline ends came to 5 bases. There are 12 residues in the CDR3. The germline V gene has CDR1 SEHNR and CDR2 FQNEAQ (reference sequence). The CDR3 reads CASSLVAYEQYF. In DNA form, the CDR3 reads TGTGCCAGCAGCTTAGTTGCGTACGAGCAGTACTTC.

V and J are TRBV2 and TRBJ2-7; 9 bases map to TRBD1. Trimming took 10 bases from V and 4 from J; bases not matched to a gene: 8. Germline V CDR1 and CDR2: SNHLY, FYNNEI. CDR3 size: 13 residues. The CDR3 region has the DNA TGTGCCAACACCCGGGACAGGGAATACGAGCAGTACTTC. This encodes CANTRDREYEQYF.

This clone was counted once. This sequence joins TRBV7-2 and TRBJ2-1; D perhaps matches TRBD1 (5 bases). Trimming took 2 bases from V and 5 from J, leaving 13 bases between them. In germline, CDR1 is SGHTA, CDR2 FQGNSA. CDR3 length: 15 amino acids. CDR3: CASSLRGSWNNEQFF. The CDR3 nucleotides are TGTGCCAGCAGCTTAAGGGGCAGTTGGAACAATGAGCAGTTCTTC.

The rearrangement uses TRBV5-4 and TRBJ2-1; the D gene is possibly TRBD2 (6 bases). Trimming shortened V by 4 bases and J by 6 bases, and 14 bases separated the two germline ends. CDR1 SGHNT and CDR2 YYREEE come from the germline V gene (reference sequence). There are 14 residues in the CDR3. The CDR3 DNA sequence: TGTGCCAGCAGCCCCCTGGAGGGCCCCAATGAGCAGTTCTTC. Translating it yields CASSPLEGPNEQFF.

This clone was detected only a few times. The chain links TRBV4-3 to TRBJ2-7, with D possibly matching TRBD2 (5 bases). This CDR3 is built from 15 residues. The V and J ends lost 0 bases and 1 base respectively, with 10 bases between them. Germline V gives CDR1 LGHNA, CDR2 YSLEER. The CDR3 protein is CASSQDSPGSYEQYF. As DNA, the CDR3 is TGCGCCAGCAGCCAAGATAGTCCGGGGTCCTACGAGCAGTACTTC.

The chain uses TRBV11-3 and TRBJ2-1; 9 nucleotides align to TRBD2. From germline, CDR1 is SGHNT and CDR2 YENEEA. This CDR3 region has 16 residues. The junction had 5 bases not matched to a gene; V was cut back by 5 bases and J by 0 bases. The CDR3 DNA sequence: TGTGCCAGCAGCCCGACTAGCGGAAGCTCCTACAATGAGCAGTTCTTC. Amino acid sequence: CASSPTSGSSYNEQFF.

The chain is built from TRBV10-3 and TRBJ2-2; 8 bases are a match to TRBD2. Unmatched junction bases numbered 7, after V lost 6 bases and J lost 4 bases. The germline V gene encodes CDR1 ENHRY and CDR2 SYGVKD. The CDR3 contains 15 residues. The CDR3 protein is CAISGREDITGELFF. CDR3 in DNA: TGTGCCATCAGCGGGCGGGAGGATATCACCGGGGAGCTGTTTTTT.

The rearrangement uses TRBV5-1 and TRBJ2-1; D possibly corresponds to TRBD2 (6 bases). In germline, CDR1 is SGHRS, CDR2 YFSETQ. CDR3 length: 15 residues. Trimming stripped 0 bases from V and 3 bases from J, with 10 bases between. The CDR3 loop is CASSLGGAGYNEQFF. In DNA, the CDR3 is TGCGCCAGCAGCTTGGGCGGGGCCGGCTACAATGAGCAGTTCTTC.

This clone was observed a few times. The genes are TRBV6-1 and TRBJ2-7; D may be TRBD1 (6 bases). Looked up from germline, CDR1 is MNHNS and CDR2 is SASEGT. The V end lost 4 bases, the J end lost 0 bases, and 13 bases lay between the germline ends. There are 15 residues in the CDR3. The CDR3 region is CASSAETGSSYEQYF. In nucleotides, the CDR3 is TGTGCCAGCAGTGCTGAGACAGGCAGCTCCTACGAGCAGTACTTC.

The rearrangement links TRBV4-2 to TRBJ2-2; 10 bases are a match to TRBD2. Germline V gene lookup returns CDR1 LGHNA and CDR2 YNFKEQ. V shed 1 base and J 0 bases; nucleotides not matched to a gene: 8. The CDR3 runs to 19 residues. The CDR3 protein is CASSQATGLARTNTGELFF. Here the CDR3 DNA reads TGTGCCAGCAGCCAAGCCACGGGACTAGCGAGGACGAACACCGGGGAGCTGTTTTTT.

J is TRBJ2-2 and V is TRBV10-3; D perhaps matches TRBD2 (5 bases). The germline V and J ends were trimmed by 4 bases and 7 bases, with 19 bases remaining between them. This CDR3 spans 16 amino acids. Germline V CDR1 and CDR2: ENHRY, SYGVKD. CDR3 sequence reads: CAISGRGTETIGELFF. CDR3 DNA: TGTGCCATCAGTGGACGGGGAACAGAAACCATCGGGGAGCTGTTTTTT.

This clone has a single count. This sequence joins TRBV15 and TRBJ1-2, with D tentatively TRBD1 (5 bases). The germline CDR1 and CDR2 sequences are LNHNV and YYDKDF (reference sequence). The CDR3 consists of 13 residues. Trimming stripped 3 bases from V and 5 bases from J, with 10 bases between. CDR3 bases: TGTGCCACCAGCAGGAAGGGGACTTATGGCTACACCTTC. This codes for CATSRKGTYGYTF. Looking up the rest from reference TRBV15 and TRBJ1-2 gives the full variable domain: DAMVIQNPRYQVTQFGKPVTLSCSQTLNHNVMYWYQQKSSQAPKLLFHYYDKDFNNEADTPDNFQSRRPNTSFCFLDIRSPGLGDTAMYLCATSRKGTYGYTFGSGTRLTVV.

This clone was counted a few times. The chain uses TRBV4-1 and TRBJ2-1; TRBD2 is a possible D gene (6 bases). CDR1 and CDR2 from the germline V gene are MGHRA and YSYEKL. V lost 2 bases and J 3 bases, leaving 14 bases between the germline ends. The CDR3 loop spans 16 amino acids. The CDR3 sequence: CASSQMGRGGYNEQFF. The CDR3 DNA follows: TGCGCCAGCAGCCAAATGGGGCGGGGAGGCTACAATGAGCAGTTCTTC.

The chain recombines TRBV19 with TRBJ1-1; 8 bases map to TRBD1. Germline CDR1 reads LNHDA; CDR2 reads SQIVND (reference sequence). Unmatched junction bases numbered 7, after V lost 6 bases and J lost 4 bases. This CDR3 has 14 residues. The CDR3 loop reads CASRLDRASTEAFF. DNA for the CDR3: TGTGCCAGTAGATTGGACAGGGCGAGCACTGAAGCTTTCTTT.

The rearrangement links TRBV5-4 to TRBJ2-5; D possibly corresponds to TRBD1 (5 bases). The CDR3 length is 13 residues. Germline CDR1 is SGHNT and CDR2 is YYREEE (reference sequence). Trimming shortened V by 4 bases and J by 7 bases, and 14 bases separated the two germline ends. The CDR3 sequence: CASSPGSQGTQYF. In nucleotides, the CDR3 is TGTGCCAGCAGCCCAGGGTCTCAGGGGACCCAGTACTTC.

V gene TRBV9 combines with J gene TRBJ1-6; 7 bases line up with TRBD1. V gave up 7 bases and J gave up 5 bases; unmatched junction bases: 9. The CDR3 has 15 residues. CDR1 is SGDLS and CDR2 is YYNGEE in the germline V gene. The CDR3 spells CASGADRVHNSPLHF. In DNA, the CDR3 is TGTGCCAGCGGCGCAGACAGGGTCCATAATTCACCCCTCCACTTT.

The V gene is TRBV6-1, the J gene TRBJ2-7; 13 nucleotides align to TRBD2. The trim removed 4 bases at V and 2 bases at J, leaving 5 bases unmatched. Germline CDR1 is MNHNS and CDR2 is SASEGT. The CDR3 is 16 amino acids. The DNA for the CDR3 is TGTGCCAGCAGTGCCGGGACTAGCGGGGCTACCTACGAGCAGTACTTC. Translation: CASSAGTSGATYEQYF.

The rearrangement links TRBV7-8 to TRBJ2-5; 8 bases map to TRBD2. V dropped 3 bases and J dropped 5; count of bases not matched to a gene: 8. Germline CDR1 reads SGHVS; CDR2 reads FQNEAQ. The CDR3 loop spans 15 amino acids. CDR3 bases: TGTGCCAGCAGCTTTCAGCGGGGGCCCCAGGAGACCCAGTACTTC. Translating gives CASSFQRGPQETQYF.

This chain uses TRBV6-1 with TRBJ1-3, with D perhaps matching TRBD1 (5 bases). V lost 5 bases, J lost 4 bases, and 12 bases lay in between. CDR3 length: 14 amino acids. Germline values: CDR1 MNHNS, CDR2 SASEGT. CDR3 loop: CASSPQPGGNTIYF. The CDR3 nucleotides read TGTGCCAGCAGTCCCCAACCAGGGGGAAACACCATATATTTT.

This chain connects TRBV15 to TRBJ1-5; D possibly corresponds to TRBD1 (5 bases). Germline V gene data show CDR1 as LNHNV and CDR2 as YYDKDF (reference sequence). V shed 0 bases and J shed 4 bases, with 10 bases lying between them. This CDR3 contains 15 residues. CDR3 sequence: CATSRDRQTNQPQHF. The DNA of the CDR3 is TGTGCCACCAGCAGAGATCGACAGACTAATCAGCCCCAGCATTTT. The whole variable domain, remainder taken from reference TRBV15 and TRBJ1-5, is DAMVIQNPRYQVTQFGKPVTLSCSQTLNHNVMYWYQQKSSQAPKLLFHYYDKDFNNEADTPDNFQSRRPNTSFCFLDIRSPGLGDTAMYLCATSRDRQTNQPQHFGDGTRLSIL.

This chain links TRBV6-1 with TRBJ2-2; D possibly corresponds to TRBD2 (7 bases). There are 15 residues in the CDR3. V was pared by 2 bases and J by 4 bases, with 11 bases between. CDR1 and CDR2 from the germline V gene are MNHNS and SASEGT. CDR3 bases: TGTGCCAGCAGTGAACTTGGGGGGGCCACCGGGGAGCTGTTTTTT. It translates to CASSELGGATGELFF.

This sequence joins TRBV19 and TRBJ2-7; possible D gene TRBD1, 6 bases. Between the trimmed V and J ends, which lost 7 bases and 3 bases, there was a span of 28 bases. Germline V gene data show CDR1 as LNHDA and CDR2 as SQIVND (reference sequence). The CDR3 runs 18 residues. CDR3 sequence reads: CASTAGPTTIGDNYEQYF. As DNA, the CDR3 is TGTGCCAGTACCGCCGGCCCGACAACGATAGGGGACAACTACGAGCAGTACTTC.

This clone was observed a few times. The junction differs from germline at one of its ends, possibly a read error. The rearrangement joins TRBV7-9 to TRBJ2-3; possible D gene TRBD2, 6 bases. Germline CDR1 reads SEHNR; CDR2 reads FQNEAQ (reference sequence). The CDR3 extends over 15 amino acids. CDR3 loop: CSSSIGTRFTDTQYF. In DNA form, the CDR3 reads TGTTCCAGCAGCATAGGGACTCGCTTCACAGATACGCAGTATTTT.

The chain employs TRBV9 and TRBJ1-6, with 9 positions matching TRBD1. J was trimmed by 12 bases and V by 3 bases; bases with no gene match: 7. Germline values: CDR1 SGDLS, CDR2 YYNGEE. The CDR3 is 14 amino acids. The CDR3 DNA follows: TGTGCCAGCAGCGCCCGACAGGGGGTGGAACCCCTCCACTTT. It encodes CASSARQGVEPLHF. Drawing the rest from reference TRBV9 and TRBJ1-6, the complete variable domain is DSGVTQTPKHLITATGQRVTLRCSPRSGDLSVYWYQQSLDQGLQFLIQYYNGEERAKGNILERFSAQQFPDLHSELNLSSLELGDSALYFCASSARQGVEPLHFGNGTRLTVT.

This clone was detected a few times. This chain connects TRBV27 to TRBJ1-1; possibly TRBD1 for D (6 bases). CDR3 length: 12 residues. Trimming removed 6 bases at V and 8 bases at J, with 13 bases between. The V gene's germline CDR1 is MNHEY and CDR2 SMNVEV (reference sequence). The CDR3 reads CASSTLGTEAFF. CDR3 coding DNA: TGTGCCAGCAGCACGTTGGGGACAGAAGCTTTCTTT.

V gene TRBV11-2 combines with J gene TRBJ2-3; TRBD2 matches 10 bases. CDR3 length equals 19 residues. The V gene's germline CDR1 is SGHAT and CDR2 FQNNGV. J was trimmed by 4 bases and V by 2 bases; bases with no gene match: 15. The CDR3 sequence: CASSLPTHSIAGGADTQYF. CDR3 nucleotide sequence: TGTGCCAGCAGCTTACCAACCCACTCCATAGCGGGAGGCGCAGATACGCAGTATTTT.

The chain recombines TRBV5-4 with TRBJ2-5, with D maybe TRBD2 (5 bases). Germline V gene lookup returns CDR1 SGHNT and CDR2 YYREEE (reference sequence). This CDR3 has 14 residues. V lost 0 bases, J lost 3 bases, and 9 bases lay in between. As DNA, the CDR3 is TGTGCCAGCAGCTTGGGTAGCGCGAAAGAGACCCAGTACTTC. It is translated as CASSLGSAKETQYF.

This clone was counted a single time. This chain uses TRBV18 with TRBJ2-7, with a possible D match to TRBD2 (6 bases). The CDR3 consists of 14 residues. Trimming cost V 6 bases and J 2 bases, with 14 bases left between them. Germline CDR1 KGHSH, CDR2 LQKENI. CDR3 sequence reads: CASSPAEGPYEQYF. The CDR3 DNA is TGTGCCAGCTCCCCCGCGGAGGGTCCCTACGAGCAGTACTTC.

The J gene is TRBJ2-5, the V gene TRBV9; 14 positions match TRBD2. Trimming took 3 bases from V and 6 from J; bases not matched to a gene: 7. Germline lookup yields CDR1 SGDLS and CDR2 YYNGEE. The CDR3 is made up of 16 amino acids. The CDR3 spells CASSAAGTSGSKTQYF. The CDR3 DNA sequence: TGTGCCAGCAGCGCAGCCGGGACTAGCGGGAGTAAGACCCAGTACTTC.